This T cell receptor beta chain appears in the sequencing data of a study of blood T cell repertoires in COVID-19. Study at large: Sites in the United States, Italy and Spain provided acute and convalescent COVID-19 samples. In each case, the material was cDNA or gDNA derived from T cells, B-cell-depleted T cells, or PBMCs.

Original data processing: Amplification with reference gene primers provided the estimates of nucleated cell counts. Generated by immunoSEQ multiplex PCR, the TCRdb table keeps only in-frame clones and is missing some. V and J calls and clone size are given by that table; D and trimming were obtained from the DNA. The table includes about 140,000 clones, approximately 85% detected once. The V gene lost 2 bases and the J gene lost 8 bases, with 9 bases spanning the gap. CDR3 length equals 11 residues. The germline CDR1 and CDR2 sequences are GTSNPN and SVGIG (reference sequence). The sequence derives from a man aged 45-65 years with acute or convalescent COVID-19. Sequenced sample: peripheral blood. The chain is built from TRBV30 and TRBJ1-2; TRBD1 might be the D (6 bases). The chain's CDR3 is CAWSPGVGYTF. The CDR3 region has the DNA TGTGCCTGGAGTCCAGGGGTCGGCTACACCTTC.